The rows below give T cell receptor beta chains drawn from one sample of a study of PD-1 blockade in classical Hodgkin lymphoma. Some clones are missing from TCRdb's copy, which holds only in-frame ones; the method was immunoSEQ multiplex PCR. The repertoire consists of 90,000 to 100,000 clones, with approximately 92% occurring once and the leading ten covering 9.5% to 12%. The sequenced sample was peripheral blood mononuclear cells (PBMCs), obtained before the second cycle of nivolumab. These receptors were collected from a human donor with classical Hodgkin lymphoma. The CDR3 runs from the conserved cysteine through the conserved F or W. The size field is filled for only some rows; it gives once, few, many or a size class.

clone size	V gene	J gene	CDR3 protein
NA	TRBV28	TRBJ2-3	CASSPIAVTDTQYF
NA	TRBV19	TRBJ2-3	CASSISGGSDTQYF
NA	TRBV5-4	TRBJ2-3	CASSNGLAASDTQYF
NA	TRBV5-5	TRBJ2-7	CASNPWGDISYEQYF
once	TRBV6-5	TRBJ2-7	CASSLGPSYEQYF
NA	TRBV5-6	TRBJ1-1	CASRFGTGITEAFF
once	TRBV9	TRBJ2-7	CASSSRTGSYEQYF
NA	TRBV28	TRBJ1-5	CASSLKGVFRSQHF
NA	TRBV9	TRBJ2-2	CASSAGHNTGELFF
NA	TRBV10-3	TRBJ1-5	CAISVDSMGPQHF
NA	TRBV27	TRBJ2-7	CASSLGRAYEQYF
NA	TRBV2	TRBJ2-4	CASSLAGGPKNIQYF
NA	TRBV6-1	TRBJ1-2	CASSVVATNYGYTF
NA	TRBV5-4	TRBJ2-5	CASSLRQGGWEETQYF
NA	TRBV18	TRBJ2-4	CASSPPGQAKNIQYF
NA	TRBV14	TRBJ2-7	CASSRGLAGGPKINEQYF
medium-sized	TRBV19	TRBJ1-1	CASTRGPGSTEAFF
once	TRBV28	TRBJ1-3	CASSLGQGGNTIYF
NA	TRBV28	TRBJ2-1	CASSLPTSWYEQFF
once	TRBV2	TRBJ2-6	CASSGLGANVLTF
few	TRBV18	TRBJ1-3	CASSRDGFSGNTIYF
NA	TRBV13	TRBJ2-1	CASSPTSSYEQFF
NA	TRBV11-2	TRBJ2-7	CASSKMGLAVSPYEQYF
NA	TRBV2	TRBJ2-7	CASAPREAYEQYF
NA	TRBV4-2	TRBJ2-7	CASSVQGGAYEQYF
NA	TRBV2	TRBJ2-6	CASGTDSGANVLTF